This TCR beta chain was sequenced during a study of T cells of healthy individuals. V dropped 5 bases and J dropped 5 bases, with 16 bases sitting between them. The CDR3 loop spans 15 amino acids. CDR1 is SGHAT, CDR2 FQNNGV, per germline. This clonotype was seen a handful of times. TCRdb reanalysed the 5' RACE reads using MiXCR and keeps one entry per CDR3 protein. The repertoire consists of 53,000 or so distinct CDR3 sequences, with 14% to 15% occurring once and the leading ten covering around 15%. This chain links TRBV11-2 with TRBJ2-1; tentatively, D is TRBD2 (6 bases). This receptor was obtained from a human donor in good health. As DNA, the CDR3 is TGTGCCAGCAGCCAGGGACTCTCCCTGAACAATGAGCAGTTCTTC. Encoded protein: CASSQGLSLNNEQFF. The variable domain in full, completed from reference TRBV11-2 and TRBJ2-1, reads EAGVAQSPRYKIIEKRQSVAFWCNPISGHATLYWYQQILGQGPKLLIQFQNNGVVDDSQLPKDRFSAERLKGVDSTLKIQPAKLEDSAVYLCASSQGLSLNNEQFFGPGTRLTVL.